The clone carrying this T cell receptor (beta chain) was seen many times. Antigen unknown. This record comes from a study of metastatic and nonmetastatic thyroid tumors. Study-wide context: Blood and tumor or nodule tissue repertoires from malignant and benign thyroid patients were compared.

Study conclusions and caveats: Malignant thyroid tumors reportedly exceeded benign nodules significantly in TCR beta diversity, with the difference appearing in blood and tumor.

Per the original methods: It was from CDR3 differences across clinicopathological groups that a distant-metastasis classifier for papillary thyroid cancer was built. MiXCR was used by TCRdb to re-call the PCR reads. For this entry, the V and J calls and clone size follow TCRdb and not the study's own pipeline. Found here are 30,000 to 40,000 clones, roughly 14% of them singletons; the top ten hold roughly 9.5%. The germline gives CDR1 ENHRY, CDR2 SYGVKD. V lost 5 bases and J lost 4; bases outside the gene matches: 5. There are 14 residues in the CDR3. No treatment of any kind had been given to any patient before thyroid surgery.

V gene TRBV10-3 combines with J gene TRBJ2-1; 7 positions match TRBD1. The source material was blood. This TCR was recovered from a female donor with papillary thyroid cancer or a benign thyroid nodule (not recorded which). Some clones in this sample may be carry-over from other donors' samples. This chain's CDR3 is CAISPGQTYNEQFF. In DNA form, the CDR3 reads TGTGCCATCAGTCCGGGACAGACTTACAATGAGCAGTTCTTC.